This TCR beta chain comes out of a study of blood T cell repertoires in COVID-19. About the research overall: Some COVID-19 samples were acute and others convalescent; all came from the United States, Italy and Spain. Sources were T cells, B-cell-depleted T cells, or PBMCs; the material itself was cDNA or gDNA.

In the original workflow: Amplification with reference gene primers provided the estimates of nucleated cell counts. The table came from immunoSEQ multiplex PCR; TCRdb's copy has only in-frame clones and leaves some out. The V and J calls and clone size come from that table; D and trimming were worked out from the DNA. The sample contains some 44,000 clones, 87% of which appear only once. Per germline, CDR1 MNHEY and CDR2 SVGAGI. CDR3 length: 14 amino acids. V was cut by 1 base and J by 1 base, with 7 bases left in between. This rearrangement joins TRBV6-5 to TRBJ1-1; the D is unclear. Sequenced material: peripheral blood. This TCR was sampled from a man aged 55-75 years with active COVID-19. CDR3 coding DNA: TGTGCCAGCAGTTACTATGGAGAGAACACTGAAGCTTTCTTT. This encodes CASSYYGENTEAFF.